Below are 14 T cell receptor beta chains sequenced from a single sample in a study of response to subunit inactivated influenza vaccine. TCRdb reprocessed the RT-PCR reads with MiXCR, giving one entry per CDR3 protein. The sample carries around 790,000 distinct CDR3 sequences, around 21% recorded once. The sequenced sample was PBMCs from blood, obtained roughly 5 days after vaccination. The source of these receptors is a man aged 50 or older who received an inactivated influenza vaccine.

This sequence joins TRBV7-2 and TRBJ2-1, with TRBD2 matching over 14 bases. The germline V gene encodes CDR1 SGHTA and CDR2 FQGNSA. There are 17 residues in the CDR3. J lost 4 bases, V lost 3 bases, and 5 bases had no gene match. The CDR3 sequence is CASSFRTSGGKYNEQFF. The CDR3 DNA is TGTGCCAGCAGCTTCCGGACTAGCGGGGGGAAGTACAATGAGCAGTTCTTC.

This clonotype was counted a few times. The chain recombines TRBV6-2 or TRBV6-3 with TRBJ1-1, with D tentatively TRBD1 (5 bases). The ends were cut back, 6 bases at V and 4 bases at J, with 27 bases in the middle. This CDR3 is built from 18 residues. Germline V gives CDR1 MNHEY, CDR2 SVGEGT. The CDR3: CASSSYRGQGGHGTEAFF. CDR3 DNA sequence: TGTGCCAGCAGCTCCTATCGAGGGCAGGGAGGTCACGGCACTGAAGCTTTCTTT.

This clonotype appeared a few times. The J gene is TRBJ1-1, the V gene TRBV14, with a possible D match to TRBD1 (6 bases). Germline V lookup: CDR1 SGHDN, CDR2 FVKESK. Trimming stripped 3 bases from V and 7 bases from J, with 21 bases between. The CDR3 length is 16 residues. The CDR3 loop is CASSQIGGDGRGEAFF. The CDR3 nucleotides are TGTGCCAGCAGCCAGATCGGGGGCGATGGGCGCGGTGAAGCTTTCTTT.

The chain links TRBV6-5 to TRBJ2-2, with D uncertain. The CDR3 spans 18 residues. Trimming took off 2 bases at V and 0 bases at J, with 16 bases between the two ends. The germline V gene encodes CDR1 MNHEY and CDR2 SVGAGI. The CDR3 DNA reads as TGTGCCAGCAGTTACCGATTAGACTCGTTCGCGAACACCGGGGAGCTGTTTTTT. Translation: CASSYRLDSFANTGELFF.

CDR3 in amino acids: CASRFVTGGMNTEAFF. DNA of the CDR3: TGTGCCAGCAGGTTCGTGACAGGGGGAATGAACACTGAAGCTTTCTTT. The rearrangement joins TRBV28 to TRBJ1-1; 9 bases match TRBD1. There are 16 residues in the CDR3. Germline V lookup: CDR1 MDHEN, CDR2 SYDVKM. With V trimmed by 6 bases and J by 0 bases, 8 bases remained unmatched. The variable domain in full, completed from reference TRBV28 and TRBJ1-1, reads DVKVTQSSRYLVKRTGEKVFLECVQDMDHENMFWYRQDPGLGLRLIYFSYDVKMKEKGDIPEGYSVSREKKERFSLILESASTNQTSMYLCASRFVTGGMNTEAFFGQGTRLTVV.

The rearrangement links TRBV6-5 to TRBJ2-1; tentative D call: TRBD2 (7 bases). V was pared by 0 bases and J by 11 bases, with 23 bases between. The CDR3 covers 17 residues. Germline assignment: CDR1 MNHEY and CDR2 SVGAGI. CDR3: CASSYSRAGANAYKQFF. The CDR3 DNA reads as TGTGCCAGCAGTTACTCGAGGGCGGGGGCCAACGCATATAAGCAGTTCTTC.

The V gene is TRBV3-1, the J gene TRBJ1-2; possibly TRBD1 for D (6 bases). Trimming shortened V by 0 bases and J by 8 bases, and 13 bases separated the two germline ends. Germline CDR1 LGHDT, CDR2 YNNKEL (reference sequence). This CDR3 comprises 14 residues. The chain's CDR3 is CASSQDGAGAGYTF. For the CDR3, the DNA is TGTGCCAGCAGCCAAGACGGGGCAGGGGCCGGCTACACCTTC.

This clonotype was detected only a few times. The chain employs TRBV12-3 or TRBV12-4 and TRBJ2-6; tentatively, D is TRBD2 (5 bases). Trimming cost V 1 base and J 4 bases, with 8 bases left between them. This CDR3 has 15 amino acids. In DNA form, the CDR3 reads TGTGCCAGCAGTTTAGATCGGAGGGGGGCCAACGTCCTGACTTTC. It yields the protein CASSLDRRGANVLTF.

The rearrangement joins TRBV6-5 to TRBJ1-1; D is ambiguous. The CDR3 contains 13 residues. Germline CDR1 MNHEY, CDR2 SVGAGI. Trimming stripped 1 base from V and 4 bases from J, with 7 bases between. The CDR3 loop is CASSYWRGTEAFF. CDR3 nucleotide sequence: TGTGCCAGCAGTTACTGGCGGGGCACTGAAGCTTTCTTT.

CDR3 nucleotide sequence: TGCAGCGTTGACCGACAGGGTGACAACTATGGCTACACCTTC. This codes for CSVDRQGDNYGYTF. The V and J genes are TRBV29-1 and TRBJ1-2; 7 bases are shared with TRBD1. The CDR3 runs to 14 residues. Germline lookup yields CDR1 SQVTM and CDR2 ANQGSEA. The trim removed 3 bases at V and 2 bases at J, leaving 6 bases unmatched.

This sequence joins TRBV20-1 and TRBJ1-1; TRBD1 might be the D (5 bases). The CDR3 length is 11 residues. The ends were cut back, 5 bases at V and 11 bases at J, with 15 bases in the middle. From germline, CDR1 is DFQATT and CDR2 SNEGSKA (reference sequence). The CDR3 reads CSAWDQGRAFF. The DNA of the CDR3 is TGCAGTGCTTGGGACCAAGGAAGGGCTTTCTTT.

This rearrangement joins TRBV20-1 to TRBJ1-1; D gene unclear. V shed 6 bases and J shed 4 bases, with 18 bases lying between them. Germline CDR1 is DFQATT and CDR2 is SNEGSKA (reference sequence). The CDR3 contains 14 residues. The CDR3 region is CSAGAGWVTTEAFF. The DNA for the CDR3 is TGCAGTGCCGGAGCGGGGTGGGTGACCACTGAAGCTTTCTTT.

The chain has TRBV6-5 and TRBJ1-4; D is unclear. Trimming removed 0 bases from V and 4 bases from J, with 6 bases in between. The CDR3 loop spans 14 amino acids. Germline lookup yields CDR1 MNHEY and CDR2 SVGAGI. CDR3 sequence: CASSYSSSNEKLFF. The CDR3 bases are TGTGCCAGCAGTTACTCGAGCAGTAATGAAAAACTGTTTTTT.

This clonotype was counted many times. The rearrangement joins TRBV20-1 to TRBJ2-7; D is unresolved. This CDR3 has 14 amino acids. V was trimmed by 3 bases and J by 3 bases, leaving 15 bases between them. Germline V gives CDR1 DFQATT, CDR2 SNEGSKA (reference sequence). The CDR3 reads CSASWAGQNYEQYF. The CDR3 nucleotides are TGCAGTGCTAGTTGGGCAGGTCAGAACTACGAGCAGTACTTC.